Listed below are T cell receptor beta chains from one sample, sequenced in a study of shared clonotypes between healthy human individuals. Sequenced by immunoSEQ multiplex PCR; TCRdb stores in-frame clones only, minus some. The data show around 650,000 clones, around 96% seen once. Sample: naive CD8+ T cells sorted from blood. The receptors derive from a woman aged 30 to 39 in good health. CDR3s include the opening cysteine and the closing phenylalanine or tryptophan. D genes are given only for firm matches. Only some rows state a clone size, as once, few, many or a class for expanded clones.

cdr3_aa: CASSMNPQGPGYGYTF
cdr3_nt: TGTGCCAGTAGTATGAACCCCCAGGGTCCGGGCTATGGCTACACCTTC
clone_size: -
d_call: -
v_call: TRBV19
j_call: TRBJ1-2

cdr3_aa: CASSLSAFTEAFF
cdr3_nt: TGTGCCAGCAGCTTGTCGGCGTTCACTGAAGCTTTCTTT
clone_size: -
d_call: -
v_call: TRBV5-4
j_call: TRBJ1-1

cdr3_aa: CASSLVRGAYEQYF
cdr3_nt: TGTGCCAGCAGCTTGGTCAGGGGCGCATACGAGCAGTACTTC
clone_size: -
d_call: -
v_call: TRBV5-6
j_call: TRBJ2-7

cdr3_aa: CASSPGSVNQPQHF
cdr3_nt: TGTGCCAGCAGTCCAGGGTCAGTAAACCAGCCCCAGCATTTT
clone_size: -
d_call: -
v_call: TRBV27
j_call: TRBJ1-5

cdr3_aa: CASSIVTIYTRSYNEQFF
cdr3_nt: TGTGCCAGTAGCATAGTGACCATATATACTCGCTCCTACAATGAGCAGTTCTTC
clone_size: -
d_call: -
v_call: TRBV19
j_call: TRBJ2-1

cdr3_aa: CASSPGQGGTSGRPGEQYF
cdr3_nt: TGTGCCAGCAGCCCCGGACAGGGGGGGACTAGCGGGAGGCCGGGCGAGCAGTACTTC
clone_size: -
d_call: TRBD2
v_call: TRBV6-4
j_call: TRBJ2-7

cdr3_aa: CASSLGGDQPQHF
cdr3_nt: TGTGCCAGCAGTCTGGGGGGGGATCAGCCCCAGCATTTT
clone_size: -
d_call: -
v_call: TRBV28
j_call: TRBJ1-5

cdr3_aa: CASSWTVDSNQPQHF
cdr3_nt: TGTGCCAGCAGCTGGACAGTAGATAGCAATCAGCCCCAGCATTTT
clone_size: -
d_call: -
v_call: TRBV11-3
j_call: TRBJ1-5

cdr3_aa: CASSIGTGVFTGELFF
cdr3_nt: TGTGCCAGTAGTATCGGGACAGGGGTTTTCACCGGGGAGCTGTTTTTT
clone_size: -
d_call: TRBD1
v_call: TRBV19
j_call: TRBJ2-2

cdr3_aa: CASRGQGYGYTF
cdr3_nt: TGTGCCAGCAGGGGACAGGGCTATGGCTACACCTTC
clone_size: -
d_call: TRBD1
v_call: TRBV27
j_call: TRBJ1-2

cdr3_aa: CASSSTGTSGETQYF
cdr3_nt: TGTGCCAGCAGCAGCACCGGGACTAGCGGGGAGACCCAGTACTTC
clone_size: -
d_call: TRBD2
v_call: TRBV7-9
j_call: TRBJ2-5

cdr3_aa: CASSRGLAGVLNEQYF
cdr3_nt: TGTGCCAGCAGTCGGGGACTAGCGGGAGTCTTGAACGAGCAGTACTTC
clone_size: -
d_call: TRBD2
v_call: TRBV27
j_call: TRBJ2-7

cdr3_aa: CASSPGTGETYEQYF
cdr3_nt: TGTGCCAGCAGTCCTGGGACAGGCGAGACCTACGAGCAGTACTTC
clone_size: -
d_call: TRBD1
v_call: TRBV6-1
j_call: TRBJ2-7

cdr3_aa: CASRGETGRRNIQYF
cdr3_nt: TGTGCCAGCAGGGGAGAGACAGGGAGAAGGAACATTCAGTACTTC
clone_size: -
d_call: TRBD1
v_call: TRBV6-1
j_call: TRBJ2-4

cdr3_aa: CASSYSGGNTEAFF
cdr3_nt: TGTGCCAGCAGTTACTCGGGGGGGAACACTGAAGCTTTCTTT
clone_size: -
d_call: -
v_call: TRBV6-6
j_call: TRBJ1-1

cdr3_aa: CASSTEGRNTGELFF
cdr3_nt: TGTGCCAGTAGTACCGAGGGACGGAACACCGGGGAGCTGTTTTTT
clone_size: -
d_call: -
v_call: TRBV19
j_call: TRBJ2-2

cdr3_aa: CASSSLSRGTYEQYF
cdr3_nt: TGTGCCAGCAGCTCCCTTAGTAGAGGGACCTACGAGCAGTACTTC
clone_size: -
d_call: -
v_call: TRBV5-6
j_call: TRBJ2-7

cdr3_aa: CASSQIGTAYEQYF
cdr3_nt: TGTGCCAGCAGCCAGATAGGGACAGCCTACGAGCAGTACTTC
clone_size: -
d_call: TRBD1
v_call: TRBV27
j_call: TRBJ2-7

cdr3_aa: CASSPVSDSTDTQYF
cdr3_nt: TGTGCCAGCAGCCCGGTTTCGGACAGCACAGATACGCAGTATTTT
clone_size: -
d_call: -
v_call: TRBV7-9
j_call: TRBJ2-3

cdr3_aa: CASSGATDTQYF
cdr3_nt: TGTGCCAGCAGCGGGGCCACAGATACGCAGTATTTT
clone_size: -
d_call: -
v_call: TRBV7-9
j_call: TRBJ2-3

cdr3_aa: CASSPQMATNEKLFF
cdr3_nt: TGTGCCAGCAGTCCCCAGATGGCAACTAATGAAAAACTGTTTTTT
clone_size: -
d_call: -
v_call: TRBV27
j_call: TRBJ1-4

cdr3_aa: CASSLGGRSNQPQHF
cdr3_nt: TGTGCCAGCAGCCTCGGAGGGAGGAGCAATCAGCCCCAGCATTTT
clone_size: -
d_call: -
v_call: TRBV7-8
j_call: TRBJ1-5

cdr3_aa: CASSLVGGGNEQFF
cdr3_nt: TGTGCCAGCAGTTTAGTGGGAGGGGGCAATGAGCAGTTCTTC
clone_size: -
d_call: -
v_call: TRBV28
j_call: TRBJ2-1

cdr3_aa: CASSEEDGSNQPQHF
cdr3_nt: TGTGCCAGCAGTGAAGAGGACGGGAGCAATCAGCCCCAGCATTTT
clone_size: once
d_call: -
v_call: TRBV6-1
j_call: TRBJ1-5

cdr3_aa: CASSDRDTPGEQYF
cdr3_nt: TGTGCCAGCAGCGACCGGGACACACCTGGCGAGCAGTACTTC
clone_size: -
d_call: -
v_call: TRBV5-6
j_call: TRBJ2-7

cdr3_aa: CASSIRGFVYEQYF
cdr3_nt: TGTGCCAGTAGTATAAGGGGATTCGTTTACGAGCAGTACTTC
clone_size: -
d_call: -
v_call: TRBV19
j_call: TRBJ2-7

cdr3_aa: CASQSVTGSEKLFF
cdr3_nt: TGTGCCAGCCAGTCCGTGACAGGGAGTGAAAAACTGTTTTTT
clone_size: -
d_call: TRBD1
v_call: TRBV7-9
j_call: TRBJ1-4

cdr3_aa: CASIAGSSYEQYF
cdr3_nt: TGTGCCAGCATCGCAGGGAGCTCCTACGAGCAGTACTTC
clone_size: -
d_call: -
v_call: TRBV2
j_call: TRBJ2-7

cdr3_aa: CASSLRTGNQPQHF
cdr3_nt: TGTGCCAGCAGTTTGAGGACAGGGAATCAGCCCCAGCATTTT
clone_size: -
d_call: TRBD1
v_call: TRBV28
j_call: TRBJ1-5

cdr3_aa: CASSLTSYNEQFF
cdr3_nt: TGTGCCAGCAGCTTGACCTCCTACAATGAGCAGTTCTTC
clone_size: -
d_call: -
v_call: TRBV5-4
j_call: TRBJ2-1

cdr3_aa: CASSWTGSGNQPQHF
cdr3_nt: TGTGCCAGCAGTTGGACAGGGTCGGGCAATCAGCCCCAGCATTTT
clone_size: -
d_call: TRBD1
v_call: TRBV28
j_call: TRBJ1-5

cdr3_aa: CASRDAGEAEAFF
cdr3_nt: TGCGCCAGCAGGGATGCGGGGGAGGCTGAAGCTTTCTTT
clone_size: once
d_call: -
v_call: TRBV5-1
j_call: TRBJ1-1

cdr3_aa: CASKGPAGHGYTF
cdr3_nt: TGTGCCAGCAAGGGCCCGGCAGGACATGGCTACACCTTC
clone_size: -
d_call: -
v_call: TRBV2
j_call: TRBJ1-2

cdr3_aa: CASSVVTGGRETQYF
cdr3_nt: TGTGCCAGCAGCGTAGTAACAGGGGGTCGGGAGACCCAGTACTTC
clone_size: -
d_call: TRBD1
v_call: TRBV9
j_call: TRBJ2-5

cdr3_aa: CASSRGWTGINEQFF
cdr3_nt: TGTGCCAGCAGCCGTGGGTGGACTGGGATCAATGAGCAGTTCTTC
clone_size: -
d_call: -
v_call: TRBV7-9
j_call: TRBJ2-1

cdr3_aa: CASSYSAGYSEKLFF
cdr3_nt: TGTGCCAGCAGTTACTCGGCGGGATACAGTGAAAAACTGTTTTTT
clone_size: -
d_call: -
v_call: TRBV6-5
j_call: TRBJ1-4

cdr3_aa: CASSGTDNSPLHF
cdr3_nt: TGTGCCAGCAGCGGGACAGACAATTCACCCCTCCACTTT
clone_size: -
d_call: TRBD1
v_call: TRBV28
j_call: TRBJ1-6

cdr3_aa: CASSLYGTWELFF
cdr3_nt: TGTGCCAGTAGTCTTTATGGCACCTGGGAGCTGTTTTTT
clone_size: -
d_call: -
v_call: TRBV28
j_call: TRBJ2-2

cdr3_aa: CASSLLAGHEQYF
cdr3_nt: TGTGCCAGCAGCTTGCTAGCGGGACACGAGCAGTACTTC
clone_size: -
d_call: TRBD2
v_call: TRBV5-6
j_call: TRBJ2-7

cdr3_aa: CASSFSGVYEQYF
cdr3_nt: TGTGCCAGCAGTTTCAGCGGGGTATACGAGCAGTACTTC
clone_size: -
d_call: TRBD2
v_call: TRBV28
j_call: TRBJ2-7